The 31 T cell receptor beta chains reported below all come from one sample, sequenced in a study of beta chain features in type 1 diabetes. Every isolated RNA sample was fully reverse transcribed, so sequencing captured expressed TCRB transcripts. Sequencing used immunoSEQ multiplex PCR; TCRdb keeps in-frame clones, though not all of them. The data contain some 900,000 clones, roughly a sixth of them singletons. Sequencing was performed on naive CD4+ T cells from blood. The receptors were sampled from a woman aged 18-29 years in good health.

The chain joins TRBV18 to TRBJ1-1; D not resolved. Deletions cut 3 bases from V and 1 base from J, with 12 bases between. The CDR3 is 15 amino acids. CDR1 and CDR2 (germline): KGHSH, LQKENI. The CDR3, as DNA: TGTGCCAGCTCACCCCAACAGATTTCGAACACTGAAGCTTTCTTT. Translating gives CASSPQQISNTEAFF.

The chain couples TRBV4-1 to TRBJ2-5; no definite D call. Trimming took off 1 base at V and 5 bases at J, with 20 bases between the two ends. Germline V gene sequence: CDR1 MGHRA, CDR2 YSYEKL. The CDR3 is 17 residues long. The CDR3 here is CASSQGSLLEYKETQYF. The CDR3 DNA follows: TGCGCCAGCAGCCAAGGAAGTTTGCTGGAGTACAAGGAGACCCAGTACTTC.

The V gene is TRBV9, the J gene TRBJ2-5; D uncertain. The ends were cut back, 3 bases at V and 5 bases at J, with 14 bases in the middle. This CDR3 spans 14 amino acids. CDR1 SGDLS and CDR2 YYNGEE come from the germline V gene. The CDR3 sequence: CASSAARSTETQYF. CDR3 nucleotide sequence: TGTGCCAGCAGCGCAGCTAGGAGTACTGAGACCCAGTACTTC.

V is TRBV7-2 and J is TRBJ2-5; D remains unclear. The DNA end favors TRBJ2-7, so the J call may be wrong. Germline V gene data show CDR1 as SGHTA and CDR2 as FQGNSA. The CDR3 covers 16 residues. This CDR3 is CASSLAGGIGFYEQYF. CDR3 nucleotides: TGTGCCAGCAGCTTAGCGGGCGGCATAGGGTTCTACGAGCAGTACTTC.

This clone was counted between two and nine times. This chain joins TRBV28 and TRBJ2-5, with D possibly being TRBD1 (6 bases). The germline CDR1 and CDR2 sequences are MDHEN and SYDVKM. This CDR3 contains 14 residues. Trimming left V 1 base short and J 7 bases short, with 13 bases between. CDR3 sequence reads: CASSLSTGFATQYF. CDR3 bases: TGTGCCAGCAGTTTATCTACAGGGTTTGCGACCCAGTACTTC.

This chain uses TRBV18 with TRBJ2-7; no definite D call. V was trimmed by 3 bases and J by 9 bases, leaving 15 bases between them. The germline V gene has CDR1 KGHSH and CDR2 LQKENI. The CDR3 runs 13 residues. This CDR3 is CASSPYNELVQYF. The CDR3 region has the DNA TGTGCCAGCTCACCTTATAATGAACTGGTGCAGTACTTC.

J is TRBJ1-4 and V is TRBV28; 7 bases agree with TRBD1. The CDR3 is made up of 13 amino acids. Losses at the gene ends were 9 bases for V and 6 bases for J; bases not matched to a gene: 7. Germline V gene sequence: CDR1 MDHEN, CDR2 SYDVKM. The chain's CDR3 is CASTGQFDEKLFF. CDR3 DNA sequence: TGTGCCAGTACGGGACAGTTTGATGAAAAACTGTTTTTT.

This chain links TRBV15 with TRBJ2-3; no clear D gene. Trimming stripped 2 bases from V and 6 bases from J, with 15 bases between. The CDR3 runs to 15 residues. Germline CDR1 is LNHNV and CDR2 is YYDKDF (reference sequence). The CDR3 bases are TGTGCCACCAGCAGATCCCGGAACAATCAGGATACGCAGTATTTT. Translating it yields CATSRSRNNQDTQYF.

The genes are TRBV7-6 and TRBJ2-3, with TRBD2 identical over 9 bases. The CDR3 runs to 19 residues. The junction had 13 bases not matched to a gene; V was cut back by 0 bases and J by 3 bases. Looked up from germline, CDR1 is SGHVS and CDR2 is FNYEAQ. In DNA, the CDR3 is TGTGCCAGCAGCTTAGCCAGGAACCACCGTAGCGGGAGTACAGATACGCAGTATTTT. Protein: CASSLARNHRSGSTDTQYF. Full variable domain (outside the CDR3, taken from reference TRBV7-6 and TRBJ2-3): GAGVSQSPRYKVTKRGQDVALRCDPISGHVSLYWYRQALGQGPEFLTYFNYEAQQDKSGLPNDRFSAERPEGSISTLTIQRTEQRDSAMYRCASSLARNHRSGSTDTQYFGPGTRLTVL.

The chain joins TRBV5-8 to TRBJ1-5; 7 positions match TRBD1. The CDR3 consists of 14 residues. J lost 6 bases, V lost 3 bases, and 6 bases had no gene match. Germline V CDR1 and CDR2: SGHTS, YDEGEE. This CDR3 is CASSSIQGSQPQHF. CDR3 nucleotides: TGTGCCAGCAGCTCGATACAGGGGTCTCAGCCCCAGCATTTT.

This clone has more than one count but fewer than ten. The V gene is TRBV5-4, the J gene TRBJ2-7; D unresolved. The CDR3 covers 14 residues. The V end was cut by 0 bases, the J end by 2 bases, with 9 bases between. The V gene's germline CDR1 is SGHNT and CDR2 YYREEE (reference sequence). The CDR3 loop is CASSLDGGPYEQYF. The CDR3 coding sequence is TGTGCCAGCAGCTTGGACGGCGGTCCCTACGAGCAGTACTTC.

This clone was seen once. The chain uses TRBV19 and TRBJ2-7; no clear D. Trimming cost V 3 bases and J 3 bases, with 15 bases left between them. This CDR3 comprises 15 residues. The germline V gene has CDR1 LNHDA and CDR2 SQIVND (reference sequence). Here the CDR3 reads CASSIGPIPFYEQYF. The DNA of the CDR3 is TGTGCCAGTAGTATTGGTCCAATACCTTTCTACGAGCAGTACTTC.

The V gene is TRBV7-2, the J gene TRBJ2-5; tentatively, D is TRBD2 (6 bases). Germline values: CDR1 SGHTA, CDR2 FQGNSA. Trimming left V 1 base short and J 5 bases short, with 14 bases between. The CDR3 is made up of 15 amino acids. The CDR3 bases are TGTGCCAGCAGCTTAGTTTCGTCGGGAGCGGAGACCCAGTACTTC. This codes for CASSLVSSGAETQYF.

A few counts support this clone. V usage is TRBV28 and J usage is TRBJ1-5; D is undetermined. CDR1 MDHEN and CDR2 SYDVKM come from the germline V gene. The CDR3 sequence is 10 residues long. Deletions cut 8 bases from V and 6 bases from J, with 5 bases between. The CDR3 bases are TGTGCCAGCGGTGTTCAGCCCCAGCATTTT. Its protein is CASGVQPQHF.

This chain connects TRBV6-5 to TRBJ2-1; no definite D call. With 6 bases removed from V and 5 bases from J, the gap between germline ends came to 5 bases. The CDR3 runs to 11 residues. Per germline, CDR1 MNHEY and CDR2 SVGAGI. CDR3: CASSHDNEQFF. CDR3 DNA: TGTGCCAGCAGCCACGACAATGAGCAGTTCTTC.

This clone was seen a few times. The chain employs TRBV7-9 and TRBJ2-1; no clear D. The CDR3 is 14 amino acids. V gave up 5 bases and J gave up 3 bases, with 11 bases separating them. The germline V gene encodes CDR1 SEHNR and CDR2 FQNEAQ (reference sequence). The CDR3 bases are TGTGCCAGCAGCCCACTGCGTCACTACAATGAGCAGTTCTTC. Amino acids: CASSPLRHYNEQFF.

V usage is TRBV6-5 and J usage is TRBJ1-5; 8 bases fit TRBD1. The CDR3 runs 14 residues. Trimming took 4 bases from V and 9 from J; bases not matched to a gene: 8. Germline V lookup: CDR1 MNHEY, CDR2 SVGAGI. CDR3 amino acids: CASSSTGVIGPQHF. As DNA, the CDR3 is TGTGCCAGCAGTTCGACAGGGGTTATCGGGCCCCAGCATTTT.

The chain links TRBV4-3 to TRBJ2-4; D is possibly TRBD2 (5 bases). This CDR3 is 19 amino acids long. Per the germline V gene, CDR1 is LGHNA and CDR2 is YSLEER. V shed 11 bases and J shed 3 bases, with 32 bases lying between them. As DNA, the CDR3 is TGCGCCGTCCTTGACTACTACCACTTCCCGTCCTTCGGCAAAAACATTCAGTACTTC. This sequence encodes CAVLDYYHFPSFGKNIQYF.

The J gene is TRBJ2-2, the V gene TRBV5-1; maybe TRBD2 (5 bases). V was pared by 5 bases and J by 6 bases, with 14 bases between. CDR1 SGHRS and CDR2 YFSETQ come from the germline V gene. This CDR3 has 14 amino acids. CDR3 residues: CASSTRRSAGELFF. The CDR3 nucleotides read TGCGCCAGCAGTACTAGAAGGTCAGCCGGGGAGCTGTTTTTT.

This clone was observed a handful of times. The chain uses TRBV15 and TRBJ1-2; 8 nucleotides line up with TRBD1. The V and J ends lost 0 bases and 0 bases, in that order; junction bases with no gene match: 3. CDR1 and CDR2 (germline): LNHNV, YYDKDF (reference sequence). The CDR3 extends over 16 amino acids. This CDR3 is CATSRDGTGSNYGYTF. CDR3 nucleotides: TGTGCCACCAGCAGAGATGGGACAGGCTCTAACTATGGCTACACCTTC.

There are a few counts of this clone. The chain couples TRBV23-1 to TRBJ2-2; perhaps TRBD1 as D (6 bases). TRBV23-1 is an ORF, and what it does is uncertain. The CDR3 is made up of 17 amino acids. Trimming removed 7 bases from V and 2 bases from J, with 20 bases in between. The CDR3, as DNA: TGCGCCAGCACTCACCCAATGGACAGACCAAACACCGGGGAGCTGTTTTTT. As protein: CASTHPMDRPNTGELFF.

Only a few counts were recorded for this clone. The rearrangement uses TRBV6-6 and TRBJ2-5; 9 bases align to TRBD1. V was pared by 7 bases and J by 2 bases, with 11 bases of the junction left unmatched. The germline V gene has CDR1 MNHNY and CDR2 SVGAGI (reference sequence). The length of the CDR3 is 16 residues. This CDR3 is CASIRNPGQGQETQYF. In nucleotides, the CDR3 is TGTGCCAGCATCCGTAACCCGGGACAGGGTCAAGAGACCCAGTACTTC.

The V call is TRBV21-1, the J call TRBJ2-6; the table's D call, TRBD1, has no DNA check behind it. TRBV21-1 is assigned pseudogene status. There are 18 residues in the CDR3. CDR3 region: CASSKVPLQEPGANVLTF. CDR3 sequence (DNA): TGTGCCAGCAGCAAAGTTCCGCTACAGGAACCTGGGGCCAACGTCCTGACTTTC.

The genes are TRBV13 and TRBJ2-3, with D possibly TRBD2 on 6 matching bases. V lost 6 bases and J lost 2, with 24 bases in between. There are 18 residues in the CDR3. Per germline, CDR1 PRHDT and CDR2 FYEKMQ (reference sequence). The CDR3 nucleotides are TGTGCCAGCAGATTTTCCATGGGAGGAGTCCTTTTCACAGATACGCAGTATTTT. Its translation is CASRFSMGGVLFTDTQYF. The whole variable domain, remainder taken from reference TRBV13 and TRBJ2-3, is AAGVIQSPRHLIKEKRETATLKCYPIPRHDTVYWYQQGPGQDPQFLISFYEKMQSDKGSIPDRFSAQQFSDYHSELNMSSLELGDSALYFCASRFSMGGVLFTDTQYFGPGTRLTVL.

This rearrangement joins TRBV7-9 to TRBJ2-5, with D possibly being TRBD1 (5 bases). Judging by the DNA end, TRBJ2-7 fits better; the J call may be wrong. The CDR3 has 13 amino acids. CDR1 SEHNR and CDR2 FQNEAQ come from the germline V gene (reference sequence). The CDR3 loop reads CASGETASYEQYF. DNA of the CDR3: TGTGCCAGCGGCGAGACAGCCTCCTACGAGCAGTACTTC.

This clone was found a few times. The chain carries TRBV5-1 and TRBJ2-7, with no clear D. The CDR3 is 13 residues long. Germline V gives CDR1 SGHRS, CDR2 YFSETQ. Trimming removed 4 bases at V and 4 bases at J, with 12 bases between. The DNA for the CDR3 is TGCGCCAGCAGCCCCGCCCTCGGTTACGAGCAGTACTTC. The encoded protein is CASSPALGYEQYF.

This clone was detected only a few times. CDR3 DNA: TGTGCCAGCAGACCTAGCGGGAGCCTCTACGAGCAGTACTTC. Encoded protein: CASRPSGSLYEQYF. This chain uses TRBV6-6 with TRBJ2-7; 10 bases map to TRBD2. Germline lookup yields CDR1 MNHNY and CDR2 SVGAGI (reference sequence). This CDR3 is built from 14 residues. V was pared by 6 bases and J by 3 bases, with 5 bases of the junction left unmatched.

This clone was counted only a few times. This chain links TRBV7-9 with TRBJ2-5, with 7 bases identical to TRBD2. Trimming took 0 bases from V and 5 from J; bases not matched to a gene: 12. The CDR3 sequence is 17 residues long. Looked up from germline, CDR1 is SEHNR and CDR2 is FQNEAQ (reference sequence). CDR3 coding DNA: TGTGCCAGCAGCTTAGCGGTTCTAGCGGCATCTCGGGAGACCCAGTACTTC. This gives the protein CASSLAVLAASRETQYF.

This clone was recorded a few times. V is TRBV7-9 and J is TRBJ2-5; tentatively, D is TRBD1 or TRBD2 (5 bases each). The DNA end lines up better with TRBJ2-7; the J call may be wrong. There are 13 residues in the CDR3. Germline-derived CDR1 and CDR2 are SEHNR and FQNEAQ (reference sequence). In nucleotides, the CDR3 is TGTGCCAGCAGCAAACGGGGCCCTGACGAGCAGTACTTC. Amino acid sequence: CASSKRGPDEQYF.

The J gene is TRBJ2-5, the V gene TRBV7-2; possibly TRBD1 for D (8 bases). The CDR3 spans 16 residues. CDR1 is SGHTA and CDR2 is FQGNSA in the germline V gene. V was pared by 5 bases and J by 7 bases, with 23 bases between. The CDR3 is CASSRRSSDREGTQYF. The CDR3 nucleotides are TGTGCCAGCAGCCGACGCTCCTCGGACAGGGAGGGGACCCAGTACTTC.

The chain links TRBV7-9 to TRBJ1-2; TRBD1 agrees at 7 bases. This CDR3 is built from 16 residues. Trimming at V came to 6 bases and at J to 0 bases, leaving 10 bases not matched to a gene. Germline CDR1 and CDR2: SEHNR and FQNEAQ (reference sequence). In DNA, the CDR3 is TGTGCCAGCAGAAGGGGTGGGACAGAATCTAACTATGGCTACACCTTC. As protein: CASRRGGTESNYGYTF.